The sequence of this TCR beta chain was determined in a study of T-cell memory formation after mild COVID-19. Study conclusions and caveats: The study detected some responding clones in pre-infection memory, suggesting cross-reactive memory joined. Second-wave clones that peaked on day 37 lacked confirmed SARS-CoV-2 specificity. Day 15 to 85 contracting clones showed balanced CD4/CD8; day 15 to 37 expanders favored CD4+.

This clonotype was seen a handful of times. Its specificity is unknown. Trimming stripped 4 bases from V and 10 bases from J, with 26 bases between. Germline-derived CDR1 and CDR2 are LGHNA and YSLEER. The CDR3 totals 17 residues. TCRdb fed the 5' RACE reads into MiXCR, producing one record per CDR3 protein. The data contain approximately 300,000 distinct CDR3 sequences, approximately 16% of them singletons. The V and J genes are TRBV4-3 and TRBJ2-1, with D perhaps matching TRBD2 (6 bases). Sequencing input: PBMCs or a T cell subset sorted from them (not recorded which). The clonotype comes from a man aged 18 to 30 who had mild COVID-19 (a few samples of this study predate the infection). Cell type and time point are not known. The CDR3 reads CASSLESSGLGVGEQFF. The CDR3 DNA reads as TGCGCCAGCAGCCTTGAATCCTCGGGACTCGGAGTTGGGGAGCAGTTCTTC.